The 23 T cell receptor beta chains below were found in one sample sequenced in a study of beta chain features in type 1 diabetes. cDNA synthesis used the whole RNA isolate, giving expressed TCRB sequences. The method was immunoSEQ multiplex PCR; TCRdb's version includes in-frame clones alone and lacks a portion of them. This sample yields just over 600,000 clones, of which roughly 16% are seen a single time; 0.07% to 0.095% belongs to the top ten. Material for sequencing was naive CD4+ T cells from blood. The receptors originated from a man younger than 35 in good health.

J is TRBJ2-1 and V is TRBV5-1; D may be TRBD1 (5 bases). Looked up from germline, CDR1 is SGHRS and CDR2 is YFSETQ. Trimming shortened V by 0 bases and J by 6 bases, and 16 bases separated the two germline ends. The CDR3 runs 16 residues. CDR3 loop: CASSLVRVYNSNEQFF. CDR3 nucleotide sequence: TGCGCCAGCAGCTTGGTCAGGGTTTACAATTCCAATGAGCAGTTCTTC.

This clone has only a few counts. The chain recombines TRBV9 with TRBJ2-1; possible D gene TRBD2, 6 bases. The germline gives CDR1 SGDLS, CDR2 YYNGEE. V lost 5 bases and J lost 5, with 17 bases in between. The CDR3 has 15 amino acids. CDR3 residues: CASRPVRLENNEQFF. The CDR3 DNA reads as TGTGCCAGCAGACCGGTCCGACTAGAGAACAATGAGCAGTTCTTC. Full variable domain (rest looked up from reference TRBV9 and TRBJ2-1): DSGVTQTPKHLITATGQRVTLRCSPRSGDLSVYWYQQSLDQGLQFLIQYYNGEERAKGNILERFSAQQFPDLHSELNLSSLELGDSALYFCASRPVRLENNEQFFGPGTRLTVL.

In nucleotides, the CDR3 is TGTGCCAGCAGTTTGCCATCGTTCCTTTCAGGGGACAATCAGCCCCAGCATTTT. This sequence encodes CASSLPSFLSGDNQPQHF. This chain links TRBV28 with TRBJ1-5; D might be TRBD1 (6 bases). CDR1 is MDHEN, CDR2 SYDVKM, per germline. CDR3 length equals 18 residues. Trimming removed 3 bases at V and 3 bases at J, with 21 bases between.

A few counts support this clone. The CDR3, as DNA: TGTGCCAGCACCCTGGACACTGAAGCTTTCTTT. It is translated as CASTLDTEAFF. The chain combines TRBV11-2 with TRBJ1-1; D not resolved. The germline V and J ends were trimmed by 7 bases and 3 bases, with 6 bases remaining between them. From germline, CDR1 is SGHAT and CDR2 FQNNGV. There are 11 residues in the CDR3.

J is TRBJ2-5 and V is TRBV5-1; weak D call: TRBD2 (5 bases). Germline lookup yields CDR1 SGHRS and CDR2 YFSETQ. V was cut by 4 bases and J by 5 bases, with 18 bases left in between. This CDR3 has 15 amino acids. CDR3 residues: CASSPLASPGETQYF. The CDR3 DNA sequence: TGCGCCAGCAGCCCCCTCGCTAGCCCGGGGGAGACCCAGTACTTC.

V gene TRBV23-1 combines with J gene TRBJ1-2; 8 bases align to TRBD1. TRBV23-1 is an ORF, with its function uncertain. The CDR3 spans 14 residues. V trimming: 0 bases; J trimming: 8 bases; junction bases outside the gene matches: 5. The CDR3 loop reads CASSQSAGGWGYTF. CDR3 DNA sequence: TGCGCCAGCAGTCAATCTGCAGGGGGCTGGGGCTACACCTTC.

The gene calls are TRBV7-9 and TRBJ2-5; no reliable D call. Trimming left V 6 bases short and J 5 bases short, with 10 bases between. The CDR3 contains 12 residues. The germline gives CDR1 SEHNR, CDR2 FQNEAQ (reference sequence). CDR3 residues: CASRSTAETQYF. The DNA of the CDR3 is TGTGCCAGCAGGTCTACGGCGGAGACCCAGTACTTC. Variable domain in full (rest from reference TRBV7-9 and TRBJ2-5): DTGVSQNPRHKITKRGQNVTFRCDPISEHNRLYWYRQTLGQGPEFLTYFQNEAQLEKSRLLSDRFSAERPKGSFSTLEIQRTEQGDSAMYLCASRSTAETQYFGPGTRLLVL.

CDR3 region: CAWSPPYPYNEQFF. CDR3 sequence (DNA): TGTGCCTGGAGCCCTCCCTACCCCTACAATGAGCAGTTCTTC. This chain joins TRBV30 and TRBJ2-1; D not certain. There are 14 residues in the CDR3. Between the trimmed V and J ends, which lost 3 bases and 2 bases, there was a span of 11 bases. Germline lookup yields CDR1 GTSNPN and CDR2 SVGIG (reference sequence).

This clone appeared a few times. The chain carries TRBV9 and TRBJ1-3; D is uncertain. The CDR3 totals 14 residues. V was clipped by 3 bases and J by 0 bases, with 7 bases between them. Germline lookup yields CDR1 SGDLS and CDR2 YYNGEE. The CDR3 DNA reads TGTGCCAGCAGCGAGAGGGCCTCTGGAAACACCATATATTTT. Amino acid sequence: CASSERASGNTIYF.

This chain uses TRBV9 with TRBJ2-7, with 11 positions matching TRBD1. Germline V lookup: CDR1 SGDLS, CDR2 YYNGEE. The CDR3 has 15 amino acids. Trimming at V came to 1 base and at J to 5 bases, leaving 5 bases not matched to a gene. For the CDR3, the DNA is TGTGCCAGCAGCGTAAGGGGACAGGGGGTACACGAGCAGTACTTC. Its translation: CASSVRGQGVHEQYF.

The chain is built from TRBV18 and TRBJ1-1; TRBD1 aligns across 7 bases. The germline V gene encodes CDR1 KGHSH and CDR2 LQKENI. J lost 1 base, V lost 5 bases, and 10 bases had no gene match. The CDR3 runs to 16 residues. CDR3 loop: CASSSRLGQENTEAFF. The CDR3, as DNA: TGTGCCAGCTCATCGCGACTAGGACAGGAGAACACTGAAGCTTTCTTT.

The sample holds a few counts of this clone. The chain couples TRBV5-1 to TRBJ1-2; no reliable D call. The CDR3 has 12 residues. V lost 3 bases, J lost 8 bases, and 11 bases lay in between. In germline, CDR1 is SGHRS, CDR2 YFSETQ. The CDR3: CASSSQKGGYTF. CDR3 in DNA: TGCGCCAGCAGCTCACAGAAGGGCGGCTACACCTTC.

V is TRBV29-1 and J is TRBJ2-2, with D tentatively TRBD1 (5 bases). Per the germline V gene, CDR1 is SQVTM and CDR2 is ANQGSEA. Trimming shortened V by 4 bases and J by 3 bases, and 6 bases separated the two germline ends. The CDR3 runs 12 residues. CDR3 bases: TGCAGCGTTGGACAGTACACCGGGGAGCTGTTTTTT. This sequence encodes CSVGQYTGELFF.

This clone has just a few counts. J is TRBJ2-1 and V is TRBV10-3; either TRBD1 or TRBD2 may fit D (5 bases each). The V end was cut by 3 bases, the J end by 5 bases, with 11 bases between. The CDR3 is made up of 14 amino acids. Germline CDR1 and CDR2: ENHRY and SYGVKD. The DNA for the CDR3 is TGTGCCATCAGTGAAAGGGACCAAAACAATGAGCAGTTCTTC. This codes for CAISERDQNNEQFF.

This clone was seen more than once but under ten times. The chain is built from TRBV2 and TRBJ1-5, with D perhaps matching TRBD1 (6 bases). Germline CDR1 and CDR2: SNHLY and FYNNEI. The CDR3 contains 12 residues. Trimming took 8 bases from V and 6 from J, leaving 11 bases between them. CDR3 sequence: CASGGDTQPQHF. DNA of the CDR3: TGTGCCAGCGGGGGGGACACTCAGCCCCAGCATTTT.

CDR3 bases: TGCGCCAGCAGCCAAGATGGAACTGCTCTAGCCAAAAACATTCAGTACTTC. Protein sequence: CASSQDGTALAKNIQYF. The chain employs TRBV4-1 and TRBJ2-4; D unresolved. CDR3 length: 17 amino acids. Looked up from germline, CDR1 is MGHRA and CDR2 is YSYEKL. V was pared by 0 bases and J by 0 bases, with 12 bases between.

The sample holds a few counts of this clone. The chain uses TRBV18 and TRBJ1-3; 9 positions match TRBD1. This CDR3 region has 15 residues. V lost 2 bases to trimming and J lost 2 bases; unmatched junction nucleotides: 1. Germline V lookup: CDR1 KGHSH, CDR2 LQKENI. The CDR3 region is CASSPGDRAGNTIYF. Written as DNA, the CDR3 is TGTGCCAGCTCACCAGGGGACAGGGCTGGAAACACCATATATTTT.

This clone was detected only a few times. This rearrangement joins TRBV29-1 to TRBJ1-1; the match to TRBD1 covers 7 bases. The CDR3 runs 14 residues. CDR1 and CDR2 (germline): SQVTM, ANQGSEA. Trimming at V came to 6 bases and at J to 2 bases, leaving 9 bases not matched to a gene. The DNA of the CDR3 is TGCAGCGTAACCTGGACAGGCCTAAACACTGAAGCTTTCTTT. It is translated as CSVTWTGLNTEAFF.

This clone was found a few times. J is TRBJ1-4 and V is TRBV7-9; D ambiguous. Germline V gene sequence: CDR1 SEHNR, CDR2 FQNEAQ (reference sequence). The CDR3 contains 12 residues. Trimming left V 5 bases short and J 8 bases short, with 9 bases between. In DNA, the CDR3 is TGTGCCAGCAGCCTCCAGAGGGAAAAACTGTTTTTT. Amino acids: CASSLQREKLFF.

The chain carries TRBV11-2 and TRBJ2-1; the match to TRBD2 covers 9 bases. Germline V gene data show CDR1 as SGHAT and CDR2 as FQNNGV. This CDR3 region has 17 residues. With V trimmed by 1 base and J by 1 base, 5 bases remained unmatched. The CDR3 DNA is TGTGCCAGCAGCTTAGTAGCTAGCGGGATATCCTACAATGAGCAGTTCTTC. This translates into CASSLVASGISYNEQFF.

The rearrangement links TRBV19 to TRBJ1-5, with D perhaps TRBD1 (5 bases). The CDR3 covers 15 residues. Germline-derived CDR1 and CDR2 are LNHDA and SQIVND (reference sequence). The V gene lost 1 base and the J gene lost 5 bases, with 12 bases spanning the gap. CDR3 loop: CASSIVERGDQPQHF. CDR3 nucleotide sequence: TGTGCCAGTAGTATAGTTGAGAGGGGAGATCAGCCCCAGCATTTT.

This clone has just a few counts. V usage is TRBV27 and J usage is TRBJ2-5; D call uncertain. The CDR3 contains 15 residues. Trimming left V 3 bases short and J 0 bases short, with 11 bases between. Germline assignment: CDR1 MNHEY and CDR2 SMNVEV (reference sequence). The CDR3 region has the DNA TGTGCCAGCAGTTTGGGCAGGACCTACCAAGAGACCCAGTACTTC. Translated, it gives CASSLGRTYQETQYF.

This chain connects TRBV5-1 to TRBJ2-1; maybe TRBD2 (5 bases). V was trimmed by 8 bases and J by 0 bases, leaving 15 bases between them. CDR3 length: 15 amino acids. Germline assignment: CDR1 SGHRS and CDR2 YFSETQ. The CDR3 sequence: CASTRGPDSYNEQFF. The CDR3 coding sequence is TGCGCCAGTACCCGAGGGCCTGACTCCTACAATGAGCAGTTCTTC.